This T cell receptor beta chain was observed in a study of T cell changes during pregnancy in multiple sclerosis. Sequencing used immunoSEQ multiplex PCR; TCRdb keeps in-frame clones, though not all of them. The table shows 35,000 to 50,000 clones, with about nine tenths occurring only once. Germline-derived CDR1 and CDR2 are SEHNR and FQNEAQ (reference sequence). The CDR3 extends over 15 amino acids. With 5 bases removed from V and 2 bases from J, the gap between germline ends came to 14 bases. This clonotype originated in a female donor with multiple sclerosis, enrolled in a pregnancy study. This chain joins TRBV7-9 and TRBJ2-3; D is possibly TRBD1 (5 bases). The sequences come from CD4+ T cells from peripheral blood mononuclear cells, collected after pregnancy. CDR3 region: CASSTLQGYTDTQYF. The CDR3 DNA sequence: TGTGCCAGCAGCACCCTCCAGGGCTACACAGATACGCAGTATTTT.